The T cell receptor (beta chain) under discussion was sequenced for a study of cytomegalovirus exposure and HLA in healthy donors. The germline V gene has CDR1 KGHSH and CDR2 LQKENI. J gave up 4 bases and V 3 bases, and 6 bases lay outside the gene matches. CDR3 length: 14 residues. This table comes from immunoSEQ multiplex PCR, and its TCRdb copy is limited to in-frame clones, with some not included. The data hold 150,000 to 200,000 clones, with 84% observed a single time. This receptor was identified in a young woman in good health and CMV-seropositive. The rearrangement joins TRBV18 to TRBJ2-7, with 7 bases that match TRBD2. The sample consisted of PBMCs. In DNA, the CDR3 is TGTGCCAGCTCACCGGGGAGGGGCTTGTACGAGCAGTACTTC. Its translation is CASSPGRGLYEQYF.